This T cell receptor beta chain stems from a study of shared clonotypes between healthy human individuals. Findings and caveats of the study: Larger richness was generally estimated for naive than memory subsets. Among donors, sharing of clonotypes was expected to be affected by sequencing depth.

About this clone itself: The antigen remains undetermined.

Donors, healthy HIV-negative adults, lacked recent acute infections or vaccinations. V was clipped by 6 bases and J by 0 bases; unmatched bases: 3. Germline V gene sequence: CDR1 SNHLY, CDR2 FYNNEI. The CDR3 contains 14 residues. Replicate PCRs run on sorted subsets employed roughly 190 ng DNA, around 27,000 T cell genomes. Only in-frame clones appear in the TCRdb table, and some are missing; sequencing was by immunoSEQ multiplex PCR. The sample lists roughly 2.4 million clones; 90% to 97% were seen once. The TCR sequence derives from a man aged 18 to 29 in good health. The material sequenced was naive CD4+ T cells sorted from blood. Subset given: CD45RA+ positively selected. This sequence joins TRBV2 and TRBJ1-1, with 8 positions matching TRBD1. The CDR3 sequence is CASSLQGVNTEAFF. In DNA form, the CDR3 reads TGTGCCAGCAGCTTACAGGGGGTGAACACTGAAGCTTTCTTT.